This T cell receptor (beta chain) was retrieved from a study of T cells after somatic rescue of genetic block. Profiling relied on immunoSEQ multiplex PCR, and the TCRdb table lists in-frame clones only, not all of them. The table lists about 68,000 clones, less than 95% of them singletons. The germline V gene encodes CDR1 MDHEN and CDR2 SYDVKM. The V and J ends lost 10 bases and 10 bases respectively, with 24 bases between them. CDR3 length equals 14 residues. The TCR was taken from a man aged 35-49 years. The V call is TRBV28, the J call TRBJ2-3; TRBD2 might be the D (6 bases). Sequencing was done on a sample of peripheral blood mononuclear cells (PBMCs). The CDR3 DNA is TGTGCCACCTCTAGAACCGGGAGTTCCAAAGCGCAGTATTTT. Protein: CATSRTGSSKAQYF. Drawing the rest from reference TRBV28 and TRBJ2-3, the complete variable domain is DVKVTQSSRYLVKRTGEKVFLECVQDMDHENMFWYRQDPGLGLRLIYFSYDVKMKEKGDIPEGYSVSREKKERFSLILESASTNQTSMYLCATSRTGSSKAQYFGPGTRLTVL.